The 9 T cell receptor beta chains given below trace back to one sample, sequenced in a study of CD8+CD57+ T cells in acquired aplastic anemia. For CDR3 and TCR beta VDJ profiling, genomic DNA was the template used. MiXCR was run by TCRdb on the reads, yielding one entry per CDR3 protein. The table lists about 160,000 distinct CDR3 sequences, around half of them singletons. CD8+CD57+ cell expansion, shown by flow cytometry, had occurred in the patients selected for sequencing. The sequenced sample was sorted CD4+, CD8+, or CD8+CD57+ T cells (not recorded which) from PBMCs. The receptors were gathered from a human donor with aplastic anemia.

The chain carries TRBV2 and TRBJ1-3; 8 bases map to TRBD1. The CDR3 is made up of 14 amino acids. The junction had 6 bases not matched to a gene; V was cut back by 5 bases and J by 6 bases. Looked up from germline, CDR1 is SNHLY and CDR2 is FYNNEI. CDR3 sequence reads: CASSSRTGLNTIYF. CDR3 bases: TGTGCCAGCAGTTCCCGGACAGGGCTAAACACCATATATTTT.

This clonotype was observed a handful of times. J is TRBJ2-4 and V is TRBV5-4; TRBD1 might be the D (5 bases). The germline V gene has CDR1 SGHNT and CDR2 YYREEE (reference sequence). V dropped 1 base and J dropped 1 base, with 12 bases sitting between them. The CDR3 totals 16 residues. CDR3 bases: TGTGCCAGCAGCTTGCAAACCCAGGGCGCCAAAAACATTCAGTACTTC. It codes for CASSLQTQGAKNIQYF.

The chain links TRBV2 to TRBJ1-5, with TRBD1 matching over 12 bases. Per the germline V gene, CDR1 is SNHLY and CDR2 is FYNNEI. J was trimmed by 6 bases and V by 6 bases; bases with no gene match: 3. This CDR3 comprises 14 residues. CDR3 nucleotide sequence: TGTGCCAGCAGGGGGACAGGGGGCAGTCAGCCCCAGCATTTT. Its protein is CASRGTGGSQPQHF. The complete variable domain, with remaining parts taken from reference TRBV2 and TRBJ1-5, reads EPEVTQTPSHQVTQMGQEVILRCVPISNHLYFYWYRQILGQKVEFLVSFYNNEISEKSEIFDDQFSVERPDGSNFTLKIRSTKLEDSAMYFCASRGTGGSQPQHFGDGTRLSIL.

Concerning this clonotype: A clone one base away is much larger, so this may be a read error. The J gene is TRBJ2-7, the V gene TRBV20-1, with 8 bases fitting TRBD1. The junction had 4 bases not matched to a gene; V was cut back by 3 bases and J by 0 bases. CDR3 length equals 14 residues. CDR1 is DFQATT, CDR2 SNEGSKA, per germline (reference sequence). CDR3: CSASPTGGSYEQYF. The DNA for the CDR3 is TGCAGTGCTAGCCCTACAGGGGGCTCCTACGAGCAGTACTTC.

Only a few counts were recorded for this clonotype. Just one base apart from a much larger clone, this may be a read error. The chain uses TRBV12-3 or TRBV12-4 and TRBJ1-6; a possible D gene is TRBD1 (6 bases). V was clipped by 3 bases and J by 5 bases, with 8 bases between them. The CDR3 is made up of 14 amino acids. CDR3 sequence: CASSLGHNNSPLHF. In DNA, the CDR3 is TGTGCCAGCAGTTTGGGACACAATAATTCACCCCTCCACTTT.

This clonotype has just one count. This chain connects TRBV19 to TRBJ1-2; 8 nucleotides line up with TRBD1. Per the germline V gene, CDR1 is LNHDA and CDR2 is SQIVND (reference sequence). V shed 4 bases, J shed 3 bases, and the junction held 7 bases outside the gene matches. This CDR3 region has 15 residues. The CDR3 spells CASSTRTGWDYGYTF. The CDR3 DNA reads as TGTGCCAGTAGTACTCGGACAGGGTGGGACTATGGCTACACCTTC.

This chain uses TRBV15 with TRBJ1-2, with D perhaps matching TRBD1 (5 bases). This CDR3 comprises 14 residues. Trimming pared 0 bases from V and 4 bases from J, leaving 9 bases between. Germline V gene sequence: CDR1 LNHNV, CDR2 YYDKDF (reference sequence). The DNA of the CDR3 is TGTGCCACCAGCAGAGATCTACAGGCCTATGGCTACACCTTC. It specifies CATSRDLQAYGYTF.

The sample holds a few counts of this clonotype. Written as DNA, the CDR3 is TGCGCCAGCAGTGAGTCGGTGAGCAATCAGCCCCAGCATTTT. Translated: CASSESVSNQPQHF. V gene TRBV10-2 combines with J gene TRBJ1-5; D is uncertain. The CDR3 has 14 residues. V was cut by 0 bases and J by 1 base, with 4 bases left in between. Germline assignment: CDR1 WSHSY and CDR2 SAAADI.

CDR3 region: CASSASRTGNTEAFF. For the CDR3, the DNA is TGTGCCAGCAGTGCTAGTAGGACAGGAAACACTGAAGCTTTCTTT. V is TRBV2 and J is TRBJ1-1; TRBD1 agrees at 7 bases. Germline V gene data show CDR1 as SNHLY and CDR2 as FYNNEI. V dropped 4 bases and J dropped 2; count of bases not matched to a gene: 7. The CDR3 spans 15 residues. The full variable domain, with the rest looked up from reference TRBV2 and TRBJ1-1, is EPEVTQTPSHQVTQMGQEVILRCVPISNHLYFYWYRQILGQKVEFLVSFYNNEISEKSEIFDDQFSVERPDGSNFTLKIRSTKLEDSAMYFCASSASRTGNTEAFFGQGTRLTVV.